This T cell receptor beta chain is from a study of blood T cell repertoires in COVID-19. The wider study: Samples taken during acute and convalescent COVID-19 were collected in the United States, Italy and Spain. PBMCs, B-cell-depleted T cells, or T cells were the source of the cDNA or gDNA that made up the material.

From germline, CDR1 is SEHNR and CDR2 FQNEAQ (reference sequence). The CDR3 spans 13 residues. V shed 5 bases and J shed 6 bases, with 13 bases lying between them. Using immunoSEQ multiplex PCR, the repertoire was profiled, and TCRdb retains in-frame clones only, with some absent. Of fewer than 600,000 clones in the sample, roughly nine tenths were seen once. This chain joins TRBV7-9 and TRBJ1-1, with D unclear. The sequenced material came from peripheral blood. The sequence derives from a man younger than 35 with COVID-19, enrolled during active disease. The CDR3 DNA follows: TGTGCCAGCAGCGCCGCGGGTGTGGCTGAAGCTTTCTTT. It yields the protein CASSAAGVAEAFF.